Presented here are 7 T cell receptor beta chains from one specimen sequenced in a study of blood T cell repertoires in COVID-19. Some clones are missing from TCRdb's copy, which holds only in-frame ones; the method was immunoSEQ multiplex PCR. In the table there are under 75,000 clones, about 76% of which are singletons. Sequencing used peripheral blood. The receptor set was obtained from a woman of 80 years or more with acute or convalescent COVID-19.

This sequence joins TRBV2 and TRBJ2-2, with TRBD2 matching over 7 bases. In germline, CDR1 is SNHLY, CDR2 FYNNEI. The CDR3 length is 15 residues. The V segment lost 2 bases and the J segment 5 bases; nucleotides outside the gene matches: 5. The CDR3 nucleotides are TGTGCCAGCAGTGAACATGGGGGGGGAACCGGGGAGCTGTTTTTT. Translation: CASSEHGGGTGELFF.

This clone showed up just once. The chain uses TRBV29-1 and TRBJ1-2; D gene unclear. Germline V gene sequence: CDR1 SQVTM, CDR2 ANQGSEA. Deletions cut 7 bases from V and 7 bases from J, with 22 bases between. There are 14 residues in the CDR3. CDR3 nucleotide sequence: TGCAGCGCGGATCGCGGGCCCGACATCGGTGGCTACACCTTC. As protein: CSADRGPDIGGYTF.

V gene TRBV7-2 combines with J gene TRBJ1-1; D perhaps matches TRBD1 (5 bases). The V end was cut by 5 bases, the J end by 3 bases, with 13 bases between. The CDR3 contains 14 residues. The germline gives CDR1 SGHTA, CDR2 FQGNSA. The CDR3, as DNA: TGTGCCAGCAGCCTCGCGCGGGGGGACACTGAAGCTTTCTTT. Protein product: CASSLARGDTEAFF.

V and J are TRBV7-9 and TRBJ2-1; 9 bases are a match to TRBD1. Trimming cost V 4 bases and J 0 bases; bases outside gene matches: 10. Germline-derived CDR1 and CDR2 are SEHNR and FQNEAQ (reference sequence). The CDR3 totals 18 residues. Here the CDR3 reads CASSSRYRGPRSYNEQFF. In DNA form, the CDR3 reads TGTGCCAGCAGCTCGAGGTACAGGGGGCCCCGCTCCTACAATGAGCAGTTCTTC.

The chain recombines TRBV11-3 with TRBJ2-7; 8 positions agree with TRBD1. Trimming removed 4 bases from V and 3 bases from J; junction bases left unmatched: 8. The CDR3 is made up of 15 amino acids. Germline CDR1 SGHNT, CDR2 YENEEA. CDR3 region: CASSSGQGRNYEQYF. CDR3 sequence (DNA): TGTGCCAGCAGCTCAGGACAGGGTCGAAACTACGAGCAGTACTTC.

The rearrangement uses TRBV9 and TRBJ2-1; no clear D gene. The CDR3 loop spans 13 amino acids. The germline V gene encodes CDR1 SGDLS and CDR2 YYNGEE. The V and J ends lost 3 bases and 7 bases respectively, with 11 bases between them. CDR3 nucleotide sequence: TGTGCCAGCAGCGGGGCTCCGTGGAATGAGCAGTTCTTC. As protein: CASSGAPWNEQFF.

J is TRBJ2-3 and V is TRBV7-9, with D perhaps matching TRBD1 (6 bases). The CDR3 is 15 residues long. Germline V lookup: CDR1 SEHNR, CDR2 FQNEAQ (reference sequence). V was pared by 6 bases and J by 1 base, with 14 bases between. The CDR3, as DNA: TGTGCCAGCAGGACCATGGCAGGGGGCACAGATACGCAGTATTTT. It specifies CASRTMAGGTDTQYF.